This note documents a single TCR beta chain sequence. This sample is drawn from a study of shared clonotypes between healthy human individuals. The run depth of the assay was deep. Data came from immunoSEQ multiplex PCR; TCRdb stores just in-frame clones and leaves some out. The sample holds some 1 million clones; around four fifths are singletons and the top ten take approximately 1.5%. The CDR3 runs 13 residues. V was clipped by 0 bases and J by 6 bases, with 9 bases between them. Germline V gene data show CDR1 as SGHAT and CDR2 as FQNNGV. This chain uses TRBV11-2 with TRBJ2-7; D unclear. This sequence originates from a man aged 18 to 29 in good health. Sequenced material: memory CD4+ T cells sorted from blood. Subset given: CD45RA-negative fraction. The CDR3, as DNA: TGTGCCAGCAGCTTAGACCTCACTGGCGAGCAGTACTTC. It is translated as CASSLDLTGEQYF. The full variable domain, rest sourced from reference TRBV11-2 and TRBJ2-7, is EAGVAQSPRYKIIEKRQSVAFWCNPISGHATLYWYQQILGQGPKLLIQFQNNGVVDDSQLPKDRFSAERLKGVDSTLKIQPAKLEDSAVYLCASSLDLTGEQYFGPGTRLTVT.